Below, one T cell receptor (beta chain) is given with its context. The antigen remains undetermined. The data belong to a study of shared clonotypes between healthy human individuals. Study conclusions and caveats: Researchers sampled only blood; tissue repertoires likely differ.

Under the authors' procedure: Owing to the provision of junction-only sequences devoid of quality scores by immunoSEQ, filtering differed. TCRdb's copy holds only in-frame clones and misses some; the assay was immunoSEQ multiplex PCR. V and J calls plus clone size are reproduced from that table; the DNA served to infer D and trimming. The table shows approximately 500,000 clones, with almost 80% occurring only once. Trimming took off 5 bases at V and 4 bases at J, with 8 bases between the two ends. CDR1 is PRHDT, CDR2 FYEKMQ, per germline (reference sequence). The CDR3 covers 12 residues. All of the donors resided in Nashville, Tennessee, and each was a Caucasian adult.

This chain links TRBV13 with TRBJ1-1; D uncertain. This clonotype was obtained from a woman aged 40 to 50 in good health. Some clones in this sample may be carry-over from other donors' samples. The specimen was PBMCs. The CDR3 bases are TGTGCCAGCAGCCATCGACCCACTGAAGCTTTCTTT. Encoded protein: CASSHRPTEAFF.